A single sample gave rise to the 5 T cell receptor beta chains below, sequenced in a study of blood T cell repertoires in COVID-19. Repertoires were generated with immunoSEQ multiplex PCR, while TCRdb's copy carries only in-frame clones and drops some. The profile shows approximately 250,000 clones, about 91% of them singletons. The sequenced sample was PBMCs or T cells enriched from blood (not recorded which). The receptors here all came from a woman aged 40 to 50 with acute COVID-19.

The chain carries TRBV5-8 and TRBJ1-1, with 7 bases identical to TRBD1. V lost 2 bases to trimming and J lost 0 bases; unmatched junction nucleotides: 10. This CDR3 comprises 17 residues. Germline values: CDR1 SGHTS, CDR2 YDEGEE. CDR3 amino acids: CASSFYETGELNTEAFF. CDR3 in DNA: TGTGCCAGCAGCTTTTATGAAACAGGGGAGTTGAACACTGAAGCTTTCTTT.

The rearrangement joins TRBV11-2 to TRBJ2-5; TRBD2 matches 11 bases. Germline lookup yields CDR1 SGHAT and CDR2 FQNNGV. The trim removed 5 bases at V and 5 bases at J, leaving 7 bases unmatched. The CDR3 spans 15 residues. For the CDR3, the DNA is TGTGCCAGCAGCCCGTTAGCGGGAGGGGGGGAGACCCAGTACTTC. It yields the protein CASSPLAGGGETQYF.

The rearrangement joins TRBV14 to TRBJ1-2, with D tentatively TRBD1 (5 bases). The CDR3 has 12 amino acids. Trimming took 4 bases from V and 5 from J, leaving 8 bases between them. Germline CDR1 and CDR2: SGHDN and FVKESK. The CDR3 region has the DNA TGTGCCAGCAGCCCCGGGGGATATGGCTACACCTTC. It encodes CASSPGGYGYTF.

The CDR3 reads CASSPGGRGRGETQYF. The CDR3 bases are TGTGCCAGCAGCCCTGGTGGCAGGGGGCGAGGAGAGACCCAGTACTTC. The chain joins TRBV3-1 (or the pseudogene TRBV3-2) to TRBJ2-5, with 8 bases fitting TRBD1. The J segment lost 4 bases and the V segment lost 4 bases, leaving 11 bases of the junction unmatched. The CDR3 extends over 16 amino acids. Germline V gene data show CDR1 as LGHDT and CDR2 as YNNKEL (reference sequence).

V gene TRBV9 combines with J gene TRBJ2-5; 11 bases are a match to TRBD2. The CDR3 consists of 14 residues. V trimming: 4 bases; J trimming: 3 bases; junction bases outside the gene matches: 2. Germline V lookup: CDR1 SGDLS, CDR2 YYNGEE. As DNA, the CDR3 is TGTGCCAGCAGCCAGACTAGCGGGAAAGAGACCCAGTACTTC. Residues: CASSQTSGKETQYF.